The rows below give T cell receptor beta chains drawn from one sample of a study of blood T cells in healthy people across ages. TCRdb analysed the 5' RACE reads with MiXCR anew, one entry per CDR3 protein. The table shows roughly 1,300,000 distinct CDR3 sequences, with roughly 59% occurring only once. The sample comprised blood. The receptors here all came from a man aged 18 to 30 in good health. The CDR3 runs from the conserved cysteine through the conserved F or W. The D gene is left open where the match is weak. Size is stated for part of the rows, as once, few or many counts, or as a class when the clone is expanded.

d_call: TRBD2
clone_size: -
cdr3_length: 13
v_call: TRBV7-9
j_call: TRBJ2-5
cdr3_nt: TGTGCCAGCGTGGCGGGAGACCAAGAGACCCAGTACTTC
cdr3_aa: CASVAGDQETQYF

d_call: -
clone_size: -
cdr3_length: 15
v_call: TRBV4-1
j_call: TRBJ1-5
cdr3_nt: TGCGCCAGCAGCCGAGACAGTTTTAGCAATCAGCCCCAGCATTTT
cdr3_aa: CASSRDSFSNQPQHF

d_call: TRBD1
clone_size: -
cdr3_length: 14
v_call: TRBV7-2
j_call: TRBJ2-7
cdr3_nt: TGTGCCAGCAGCTTAGCCGGGACAGGGAACGAGCAGTACTTC
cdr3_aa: CASSLAGTGNEQYF

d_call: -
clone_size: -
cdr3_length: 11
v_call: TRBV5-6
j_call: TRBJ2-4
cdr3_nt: TGTGCCAGCAGCTTTGGGGACATTCAGTACTTC
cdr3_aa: CASSFGDIQYF

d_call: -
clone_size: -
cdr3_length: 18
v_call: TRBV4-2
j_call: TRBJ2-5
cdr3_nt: TGTGCCAGCAGCCAAGTTAAAGTGAACAACCAAATCCAAGAGACCCAGTACTTC
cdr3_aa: CASSQVKVNNQIQETQYF

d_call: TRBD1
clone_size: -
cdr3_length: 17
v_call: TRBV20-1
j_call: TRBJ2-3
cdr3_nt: TGCAGTGCTAGAGATCTCAGACAGGGCGGCCGCCCAGATACGCAGTATTTT
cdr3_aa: CSARDLRQGGRPDTQYF

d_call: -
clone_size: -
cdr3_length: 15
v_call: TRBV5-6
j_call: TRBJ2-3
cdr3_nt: TGTGCCAGCAGCCCCCAAAGTGGGGGCGCAGATACGCAGTATTTT
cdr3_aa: CASSPQSGGADTQYF

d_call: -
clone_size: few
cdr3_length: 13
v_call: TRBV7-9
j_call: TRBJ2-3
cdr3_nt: TGTGCCAGCAGCTTAGGTTTCTCGGATACGCAGTATTTT
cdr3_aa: CASSLGFSDTQYF

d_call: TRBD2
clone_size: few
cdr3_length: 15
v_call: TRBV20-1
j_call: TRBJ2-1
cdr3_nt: TGCAGTGCTAGCTATGGGACTAGTCGTCGCAATGAGCAGTTCTTC
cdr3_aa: CSASYGTSRRNEQFF

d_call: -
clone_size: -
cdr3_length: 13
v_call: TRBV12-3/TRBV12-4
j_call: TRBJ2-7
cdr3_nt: TGTGTCAGCAGTTTCGGCACCCATTACGAGCAGTACTTC
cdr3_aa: CVSSFGTHYEQYF

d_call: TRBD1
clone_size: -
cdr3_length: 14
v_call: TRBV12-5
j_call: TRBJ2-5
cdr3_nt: TGTGCTAGTGGTCGGGACAGGGCAGAAGAGACCCAGTACTTC
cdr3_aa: CASGRDRAEETQYF

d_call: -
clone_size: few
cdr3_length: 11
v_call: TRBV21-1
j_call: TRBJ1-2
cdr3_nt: TGTGCCAGCCGGCGATCTTATGGCTACACCTTC
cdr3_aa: CASRRSYGYTF

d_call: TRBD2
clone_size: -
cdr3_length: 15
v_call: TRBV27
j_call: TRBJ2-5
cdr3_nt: TGTGCCAGCCAACCTTTGGGGCTAGCGGAAGAGACCCAGTACTTC
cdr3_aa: CASQPLGLAEETQYF

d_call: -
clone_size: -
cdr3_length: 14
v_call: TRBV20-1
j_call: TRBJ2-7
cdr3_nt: TGCAGTACTAGAGGGCCCGATTTGGACTACGAGCAGTACTTC
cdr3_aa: CSTRGPDLDYEQYF

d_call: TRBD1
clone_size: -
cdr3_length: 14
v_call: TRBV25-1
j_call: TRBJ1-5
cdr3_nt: TGTGCCAGCAGACAGACAGGGCAGGATCAGCCCCAGCATTTT
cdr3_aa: CASRQTGQDQPQHF

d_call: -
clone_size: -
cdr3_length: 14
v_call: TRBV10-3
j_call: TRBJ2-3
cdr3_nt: TGTGCCATCAGGGGGATTGAGGGCACAGATACGCAGTATTTT
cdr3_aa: CAIRGIEGTDTQYF

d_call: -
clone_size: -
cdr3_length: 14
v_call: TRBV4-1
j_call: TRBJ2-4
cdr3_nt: TGCGCCAGCAGCTATTCCATAGGGGAGGGGGAGCAGTACTTC
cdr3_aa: CASSYSIGEGEQYF

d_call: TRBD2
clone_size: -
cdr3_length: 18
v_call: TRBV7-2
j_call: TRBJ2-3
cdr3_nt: TGTGCCAGCAGCTTAGTGGTAGCGGGGGGGATAAGCACAGATACGCAGTATTTT
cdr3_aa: CASSLVVAGGISTDTQYF

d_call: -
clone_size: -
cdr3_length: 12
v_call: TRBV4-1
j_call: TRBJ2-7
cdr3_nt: TGCGCCAGCAGCCCTCCGACTAACGAGCAGTACTTC
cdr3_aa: CASSPPTNEQYF

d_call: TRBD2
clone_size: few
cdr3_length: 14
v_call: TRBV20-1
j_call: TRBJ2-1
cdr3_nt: TGCAGTGCTAGCCGAAGCGGGGGTGTAAATGAGCAGTTCTTC
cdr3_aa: CSASRSGGVNEQFF

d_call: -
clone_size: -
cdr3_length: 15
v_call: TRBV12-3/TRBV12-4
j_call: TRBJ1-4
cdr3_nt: TGTGCCAGCAGTCGGCCGGAGGTGGCTAATGAAAAACTGTTTTTT
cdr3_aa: CASSRPEVANEKLFF

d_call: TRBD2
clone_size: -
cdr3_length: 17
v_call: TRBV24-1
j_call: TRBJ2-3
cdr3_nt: TGTGCCACCAGTGACCCGACTAGCGGGGGGGCAGCAGATACGCAGTATTTT
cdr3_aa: CATSDPTSGGAADTQYF

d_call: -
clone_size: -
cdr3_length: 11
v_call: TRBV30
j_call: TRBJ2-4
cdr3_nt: TGTGCCTGGGGGGACGGAAACATTCAGTACTTC
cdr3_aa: CAWGDGNIQYF

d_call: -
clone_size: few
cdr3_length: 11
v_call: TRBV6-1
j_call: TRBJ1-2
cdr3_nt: TGTGCCAGCCCAAAAGGGAATGGCTACACCTTC
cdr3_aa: CASPKGNGYTF

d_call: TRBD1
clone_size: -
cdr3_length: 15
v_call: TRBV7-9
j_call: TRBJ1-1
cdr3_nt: TGTGCCAGCAGCAACCGACAGGGAGTCGTCACTGAAGCTTTCTTT
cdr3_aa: CASSNRQGVVTEAFF

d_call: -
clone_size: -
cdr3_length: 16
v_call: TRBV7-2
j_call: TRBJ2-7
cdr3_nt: TGTGCCAGCAGCTTATTTGGAGGGACAGTTAATTACGAGCAGTACTTC
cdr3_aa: CASSLFGGTVNYEQYF

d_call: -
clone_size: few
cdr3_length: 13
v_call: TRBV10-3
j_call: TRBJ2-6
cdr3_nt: TGTGCCATTAAGGGGGCTGGGGCCAACGTCCTGACTTTC
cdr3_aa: CAIKGAGANVLTF

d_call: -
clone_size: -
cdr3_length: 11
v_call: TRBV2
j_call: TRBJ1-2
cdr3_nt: TGTGCCAGCACCGAAGGGGGTGGCTACACCTTC
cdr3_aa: CASTEGGGYTF

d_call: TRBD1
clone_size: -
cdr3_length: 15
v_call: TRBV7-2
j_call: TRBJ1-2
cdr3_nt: TGTGCCAGCAGCTCTCCCGGGACAGCTAACTATGGCTACACCTTC
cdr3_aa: CASSSPGTANYGYTF

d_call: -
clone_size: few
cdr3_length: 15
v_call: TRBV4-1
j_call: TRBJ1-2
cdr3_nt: TGCGCCAGCAGCCTAACCGGTGGGCAGAACTATGGCTACACCTTC
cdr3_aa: CASSLTGGQNYGYTF

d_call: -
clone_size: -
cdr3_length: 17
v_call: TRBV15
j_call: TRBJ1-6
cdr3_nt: TGTGCCACCAGCAGAGAGAGGGCATCGGGCAGCAATTCACCCCTCCACTTT
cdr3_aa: CATSRERASGSNSPLHF

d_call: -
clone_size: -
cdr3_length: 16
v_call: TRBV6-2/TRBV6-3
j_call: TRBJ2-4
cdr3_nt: TGTGCCAGCAGTTACTCGAGGGTATTCGCCAAAAACATTCAGTACTTC
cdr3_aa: CASSYSRVFAKNIQYF

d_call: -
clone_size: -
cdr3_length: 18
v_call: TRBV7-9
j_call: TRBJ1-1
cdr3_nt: TGTGCCAGCAGCTTAGGAAGGTCTACGCGACGATCGAACACTGAAGCTTTCTTT
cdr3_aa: CASSLGRSTRRSNTEAFF

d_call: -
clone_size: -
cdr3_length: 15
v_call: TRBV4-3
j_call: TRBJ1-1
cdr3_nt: TGCGCCAGCAGCCAAGATATTAGGGTAAACACTGAAGCTTTCTTT
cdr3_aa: CASSQDIRVNTEAFF

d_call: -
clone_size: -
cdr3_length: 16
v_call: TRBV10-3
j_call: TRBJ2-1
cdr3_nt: TGTGCCATCAGAGCTAGGGATGGCAGGGATTATAATGAGCAGTTCTTC
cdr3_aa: CAIRARDGRDYNEQFF

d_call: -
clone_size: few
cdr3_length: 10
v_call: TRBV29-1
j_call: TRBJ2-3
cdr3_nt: TGCAGCGTCAGGGGAGATACGCAGTATTTT
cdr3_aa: CSVRGDTQYF

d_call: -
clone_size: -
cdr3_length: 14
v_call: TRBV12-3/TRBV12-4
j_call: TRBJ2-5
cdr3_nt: TGTGCCAGCAGTTTAGGGGCGCACGGCGAGGCCCAGTACTTC
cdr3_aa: CASSLGAHGEAQYF

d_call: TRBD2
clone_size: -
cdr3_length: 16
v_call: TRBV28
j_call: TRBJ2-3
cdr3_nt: TGTGCGATTGGGCGGGGGGGCGATGAGACCACAGATACGCAGTATTTT
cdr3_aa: CAIGRGGDETTDTQYF

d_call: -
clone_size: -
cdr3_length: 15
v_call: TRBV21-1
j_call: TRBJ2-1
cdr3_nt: TGTGCCAGCAGCATCGGGACTAGCTCCTACAATGAGCAGTTCTTC
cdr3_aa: CASSIGTSSYNEQFF

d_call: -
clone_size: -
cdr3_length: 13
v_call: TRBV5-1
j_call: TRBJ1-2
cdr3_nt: TGCGCCAGCAGCTTGAACCGGCCCGATGGCTACACCTTC
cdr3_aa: CASSLNRPDGYTF

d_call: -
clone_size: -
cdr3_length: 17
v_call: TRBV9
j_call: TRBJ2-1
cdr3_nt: TGTGCCAGCAGCGTAGAAATCGGAGGGAGCGCCTACAATGAGCAGTTCTTC
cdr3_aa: CASSVEIGGSAYNEQFF

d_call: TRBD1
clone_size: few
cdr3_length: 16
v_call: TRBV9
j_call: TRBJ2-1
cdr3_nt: TGTGCCAGCAGCGTATCCAATACCCTACAGGGGAATGAGCAGTTCTTC
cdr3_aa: CASSVSNTLQGNEQFF

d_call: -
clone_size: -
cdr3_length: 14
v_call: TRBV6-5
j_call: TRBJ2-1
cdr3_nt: TGTGCCAGCAGCCAGAATGGGGGCTACAATGAGCAGTTCTTC
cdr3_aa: CASSQNGGYNEQFF

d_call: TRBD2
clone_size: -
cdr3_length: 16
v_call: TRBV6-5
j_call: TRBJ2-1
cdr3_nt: TGTGTCACCTACTCGGAGCGGGAGTCAGTCTACAATGAGCAGTTCTTC
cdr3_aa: CVTYSERESVYNEQFF

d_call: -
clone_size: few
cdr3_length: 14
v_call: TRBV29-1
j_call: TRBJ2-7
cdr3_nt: TGCAGCGTTGTAGACGATGAAGGGAACTACGAGCAGTACTTC
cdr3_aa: CSVVDDEGNYEQYF

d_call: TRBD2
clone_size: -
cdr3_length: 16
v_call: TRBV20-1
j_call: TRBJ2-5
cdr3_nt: TGCAGTGCTAGGTCGACGGGACTAGGGGCGAAAGAGACCCAGTACTTC
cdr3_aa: CSARSTGLGAKETQYF

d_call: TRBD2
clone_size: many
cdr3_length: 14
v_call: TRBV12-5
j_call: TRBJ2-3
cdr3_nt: TGTGCTAGTATTCTGGGAGGGAGTAAAGATACGCAGTATTTT
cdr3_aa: CASILGGSKDTQYF

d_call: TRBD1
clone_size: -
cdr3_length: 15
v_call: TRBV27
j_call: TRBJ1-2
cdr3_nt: TGTGCCAGCAGCAAACTGACAGGGGGTAACTATGGCTACACCTTC
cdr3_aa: CASSKLTGGNYGYTF

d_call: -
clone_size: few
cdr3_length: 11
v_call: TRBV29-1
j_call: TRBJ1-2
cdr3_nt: TGCAGCGTTGATGTACTCTATGGCTACACCTTC
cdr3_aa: CSVDVLYGYTF

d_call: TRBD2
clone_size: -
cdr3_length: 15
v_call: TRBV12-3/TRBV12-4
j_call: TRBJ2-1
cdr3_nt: TGTGCCAGCATGGCCGGGACTAGCTATTACAATGAGCAGTTCTTC
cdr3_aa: CASMAGTSYYNEQFF

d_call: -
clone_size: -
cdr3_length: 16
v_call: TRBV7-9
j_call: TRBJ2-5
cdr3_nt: TGTGCCAGCAGCTTTGTTGCAGGGGGGTCCCAAGAGACCCAGTACTTC
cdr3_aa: CASSFVAGGSQETQYF